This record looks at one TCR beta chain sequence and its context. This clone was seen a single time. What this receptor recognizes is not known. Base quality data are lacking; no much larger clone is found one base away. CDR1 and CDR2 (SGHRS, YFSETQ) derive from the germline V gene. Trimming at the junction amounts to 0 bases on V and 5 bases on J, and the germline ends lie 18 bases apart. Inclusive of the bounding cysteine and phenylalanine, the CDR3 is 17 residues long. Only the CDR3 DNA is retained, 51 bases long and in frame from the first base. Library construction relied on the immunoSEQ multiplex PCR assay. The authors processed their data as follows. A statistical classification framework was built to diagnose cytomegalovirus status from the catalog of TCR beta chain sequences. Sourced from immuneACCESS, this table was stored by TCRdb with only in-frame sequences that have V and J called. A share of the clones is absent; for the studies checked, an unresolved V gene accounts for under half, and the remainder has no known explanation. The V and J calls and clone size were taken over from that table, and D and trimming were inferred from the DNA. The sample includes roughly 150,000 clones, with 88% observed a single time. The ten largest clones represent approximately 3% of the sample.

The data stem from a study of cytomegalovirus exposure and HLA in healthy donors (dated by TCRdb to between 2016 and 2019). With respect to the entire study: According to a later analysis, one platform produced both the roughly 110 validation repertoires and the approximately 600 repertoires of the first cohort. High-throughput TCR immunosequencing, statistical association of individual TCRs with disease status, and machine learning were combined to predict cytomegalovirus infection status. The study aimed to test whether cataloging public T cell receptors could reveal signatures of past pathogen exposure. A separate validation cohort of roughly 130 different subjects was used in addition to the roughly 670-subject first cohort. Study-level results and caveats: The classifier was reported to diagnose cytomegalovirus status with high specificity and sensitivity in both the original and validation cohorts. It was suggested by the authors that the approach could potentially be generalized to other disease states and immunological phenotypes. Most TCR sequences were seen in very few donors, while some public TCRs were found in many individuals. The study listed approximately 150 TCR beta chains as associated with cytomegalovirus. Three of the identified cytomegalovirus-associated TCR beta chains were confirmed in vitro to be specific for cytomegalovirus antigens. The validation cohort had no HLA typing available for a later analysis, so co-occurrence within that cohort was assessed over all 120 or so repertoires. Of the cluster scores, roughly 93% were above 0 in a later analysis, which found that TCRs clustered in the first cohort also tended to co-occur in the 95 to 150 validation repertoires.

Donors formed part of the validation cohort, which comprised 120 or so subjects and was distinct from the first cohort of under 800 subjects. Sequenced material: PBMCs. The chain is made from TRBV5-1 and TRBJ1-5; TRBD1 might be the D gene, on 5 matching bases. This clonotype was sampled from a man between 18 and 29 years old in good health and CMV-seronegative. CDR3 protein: CASSLGVTQAGDQPQHF. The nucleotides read TGCGCCAGCAGCTTGGGAGTTACCCAAGCGGGGGATCAGCCCCAGCATTTT.